This T cell receptor beta chain came from a study of blood T cell repertoires in COVID-19. Residents of 24 US areas, aged roughly 18 to 89 years, made up the participants. Participants were placed into cohorts based on the clinical history they reported. Cohort 3 donors counted as recovered after two negative PCRs, clearance, or resolved symptoms. This clone was observed a single time. Per germline, CDR1 SEHNR and CDR2 FQNEAQ (reference sequence). V shed 4 bases and J shed 1 base, with 11 bases lying between them. The CDR3 is 15 residues long. Method: immunoSEQ multiplex PCR; TCRdb's copy keeps in-frame clones and lacks some. The repertoire includes more than 400,000 clones, about 85% of them detected once, and about 0.65% sits in the top ten.

The chain recombines TRBV7-9 with TRBJ1-5; D possibly corresponds to TRBD1 (6 bases). The sequenced material came from PBMCs or T cells enriched from blood (not recorded which). The clonotype was recovered from a woman aged 18-29 years who had recovered from COVID-19. The CDR3 here is CASSSYRVSNQPQHF. CDR3 DNA sequence: TGTGCCAGCAGCTCCTACAGGGTAAGCAATCAGCCCCAGCATTTT. Variable domain in full (rest from reference TRBV7-9 and TRBJ1-5): DTGVSQNPRHKITKRGQNVTFRCDPISEHNRLYWYRQTLGQGPEFLTYFQNEAQLEKSRLLSDRFSAERPKGSFSTLEIQRTEQGDSAMYLCASSSYRVSNQPQHFGDGTRLSIL.